The text below deals with one T cell receptor beta chain. Sequence at one end of the junction differs from germline and may be a read error. These data originate in a study of OX40 agonist ivuxolimab in advanced cancers. Study summary: Under the entry rules, prior anti-PD-1, anti-PD-L1 or anti-CTLA-4 therapy was allowed, and about 40% had some.

TCRdb keeps only in-frame clones here, not all; method: immunoSEQ multiplex PCR. The data show around 56,000 clones, with approximately 86% seen just once and approximately 1.1% held by the top ten. Here the sequenced sample was CD4+ or CD8+ T cells sorted from blood, taken in a trial of the OX40 agonist ivuxolimab. The TCR comes from an adult with an advanced solid tumor such as melanoma, head and neck, liver or kidney cancer.

CDR3 DNA sequence: TGCGCCAGCAGTGGACAGGTCATGGTGTCCTCCGAGCAGTACTTC. Translating gives CASSGQVMVSSEQYF. The chain is built from TRBV10-2 and TRBJ2-7; possible D gene TRBD1, 6 bases. Germline V lookup: CDR1 WSHSY, CDR2 SAAADI. The CDR3 loop spans 15 amino acids.